This is a list of T cell receptor beta chains from one sample in a study of control samples from healthy donors and cancer patients. Only in-frame clones appear in the TCRdb table, and some are missing; sequencing was by immunoSEQ multiplex PCR. The top ten hold less than 2% of the sample, which has about 200,000 clones, approximately 91% seen once. Sequenced: blood. The receptor set was obtained from a man aged 25-40 years in good health. CDR3s include the opening cysteine and the closing phenylalanine or tryptophan. The order of the fields is CDR3 length, V gene, D gene, J gene, CDR3 DNA, CDR3 protein. D genes are given only for firm matches.

16	TRBV7-8	TRBD1	TRBJ1-1	TGTGCCAGCAGCTTCGACAGGGGTGGGTTAGGGGCTGAAGCTTTCTTT	CASSFDRGGLGAEAFF
14	TRBV18	.	TRBJ2-1	TGTGCCAGCTCACCACGGTGGGGAGACAATGAGCAGTTCTTC	CASSPRWGDNEQFF
15	TRBV15	.	TRBJ1-1	TGTGCCACCAAAGCCTACAGGGTTGTGGACACTGAAGCTTTCTTT	CATKAYRVVDTEAFF
14	TRBV4-2	.	TRBJ1-1	TGTGCCAGCAGCCAAGATCGGGGAGGGGCTGAAGCTTTCTTT	CASSQDRGGAEAFF
15	TRBV30	.	TRBJ1-1	TGTGCCTGGAGTGCCCCCCCCACAGGGTCTGCTGAAGCTTTCTTT	CAWSAPPTGSAEAFF
13	TRBV28	TRBD1	TRBJ1-2	TGTGCCAGCAGTTCGGGACAGGGGGATGGCTACACCTTC	CASSSGQGDGYTF
14	TRBV7-2	TRBD1	TRBJ2-2	TGTGCCAGCAGGCCGGGACAGGGGACCGGGGAGCTGTTTTTT	CASRPGQGTGELFF
12	TRBV7-9	.	TRBJ1-5	TGTGCCAGCAGCTTAGGTGGTCAGCCCCAGCATTTT	CASSLGGQPQHF
15	TRBV10-3	.	TRBJ2-7	TGTGCCATCAGTGAGTCGGAGGGTATTATCAACGAGCAGTACTTC	CAISESEGIINEQYF
12	TRBV24-1	.	TRBJ2-3	TGTGCCACCAGTCCAGGTACAGATACGCAGTATTTT	CATSPGTDTQYF